A few counts support the clone carrying this TCR beta chain. These data come from a study of T-cell memory formation after mild COVID-19. Background on the study: TCR clusters were mostly confined to one donor each.

Trimming left V 0 bases short and J 3 bases short, with 8 bases between. The CDR3 contains 15 residues. Germline CDR1 and CDR2: SEHNR and FQNEAQ (reference sequence). Employing constant-segment primers, 5'RACE generated TCR alpha and TCR beta cDNA libraries bearing sample barcodes and UMIs. Each CDR3 protein gets one entry after TCRdb re-called the 5' RACE reads with MiXCR. This sample has around 440,000 distinct CDR3 sequences, with 15% to 20% found just once. The chain carries TRBV7-9 and TRBJ2-2, with D maybe TRBD2 (5 bases). The sequence was collected from an adult woman who had mild COVID-19 (a few samples of this study predate the infection). Cell type and time point are not known. Sequencing was performed on PBMCs or a T cell subset sorted from them (not recorded which). The CDR3 sequence is CASSLASGYTGELFF. The CDR3 nucleotides read TGTGCCAGCAGCTTAGCAAGCGGATACACCGGGGAGCTGTTTTTT.